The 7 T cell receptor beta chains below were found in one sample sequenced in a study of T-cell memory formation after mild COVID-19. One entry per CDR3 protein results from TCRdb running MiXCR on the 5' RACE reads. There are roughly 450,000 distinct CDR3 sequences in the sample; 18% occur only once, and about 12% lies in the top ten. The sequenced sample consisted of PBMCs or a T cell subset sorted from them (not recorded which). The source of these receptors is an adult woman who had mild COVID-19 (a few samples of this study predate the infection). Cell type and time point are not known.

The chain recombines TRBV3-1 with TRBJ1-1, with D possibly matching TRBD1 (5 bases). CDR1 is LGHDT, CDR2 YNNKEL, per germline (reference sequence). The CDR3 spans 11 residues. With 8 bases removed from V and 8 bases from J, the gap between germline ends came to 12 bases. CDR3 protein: CASGQVWEAFF. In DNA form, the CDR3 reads TGTGCCAGCGGACAAGTATGGGAAGCTTTCTTT.

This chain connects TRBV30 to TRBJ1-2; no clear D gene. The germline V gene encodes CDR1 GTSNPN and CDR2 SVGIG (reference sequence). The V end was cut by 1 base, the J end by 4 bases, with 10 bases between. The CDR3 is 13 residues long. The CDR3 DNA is TGTGCCTGGAGTGACGGGAGATTCTATGGCTACACCTTC. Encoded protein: CAWSDGRFYGYTF.

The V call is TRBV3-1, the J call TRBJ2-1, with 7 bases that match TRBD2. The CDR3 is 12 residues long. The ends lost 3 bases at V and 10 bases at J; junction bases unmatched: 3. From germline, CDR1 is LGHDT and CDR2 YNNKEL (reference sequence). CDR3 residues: CASSQKRGEQFF. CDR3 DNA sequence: TGTGCCAGCAGCCAGAAGCGGGGAGAGCAGTTCTTC.

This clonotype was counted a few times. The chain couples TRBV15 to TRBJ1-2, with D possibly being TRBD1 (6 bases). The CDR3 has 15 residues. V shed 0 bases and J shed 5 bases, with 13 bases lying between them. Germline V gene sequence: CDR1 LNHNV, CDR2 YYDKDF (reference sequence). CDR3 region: CATSREETGQYGYTF. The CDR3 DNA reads TGTGCCACCAGCAGAGAAGAAACAGGGCAATATGGCTACACCTTC.

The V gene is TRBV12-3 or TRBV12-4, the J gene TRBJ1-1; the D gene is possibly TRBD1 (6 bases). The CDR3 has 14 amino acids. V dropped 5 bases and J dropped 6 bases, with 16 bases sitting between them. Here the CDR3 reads CASSMVFRGAEAFF. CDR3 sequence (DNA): TGTGCCAGCAGTATGGTGTTCAGGGGCGCTGAAGCTTTCTTT.

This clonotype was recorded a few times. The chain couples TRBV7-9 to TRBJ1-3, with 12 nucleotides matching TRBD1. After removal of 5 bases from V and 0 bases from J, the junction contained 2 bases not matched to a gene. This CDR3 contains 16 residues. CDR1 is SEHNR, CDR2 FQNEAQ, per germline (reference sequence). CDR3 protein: CASSPGQGASGNTIYF. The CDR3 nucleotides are TGTGCCAGCAGCCCGGGACAGGGGGCCTCTGGAAACACCATATATTTT.

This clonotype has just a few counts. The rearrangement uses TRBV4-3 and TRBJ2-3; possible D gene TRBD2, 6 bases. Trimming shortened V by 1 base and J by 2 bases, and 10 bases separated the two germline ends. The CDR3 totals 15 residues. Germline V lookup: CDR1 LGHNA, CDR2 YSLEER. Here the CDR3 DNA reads TGCGCCAGCAGCCAAGTTACGGGACTCACAGATACGCAGTATTTT. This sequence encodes CASSQVTGLTDTQYF.